The clone carrying this TCR beta chain was seen a single time. Its target is unknown. Here immunoSEQ multiplex PCR was the method, and the copy in TCRdb shows in-frame clones only, minus some. Altogether about 1 million clones are present, about 76% being singletons, with the ten largest covering roughly 1.4%. This specimen comes from a study of shared clonotypes between healthy human individuals. The study's findings and limits: Generally, estimated richness proved larger in naive subsets than it did in memory subsets. Limited genetic and exposure-history diversity came from having few donors.

The CDR3 is 14 residues long. The germline V gene has CDR1 SGHNT and CDR2 YYREEE (reference sequence). V lost 8 bases and J 5 bases, leaving 19 bases between the germline ends. The rearrangement joins TRBV5-4 to TRBJ2-5, with D tentatively TRBD1 or TRBD2 (6 bases each). This TCR was sampled from a man between 18 and 29 years old in good health. Sequenced material: memory CD4+ T cells sorted from blood. Specified subset: CD45RA-negative fraction. CDR3 sequence (DNA): TGTGCCAGTAACTCGGAGGGGGGCTTGGAGACCCAGTACTTC. This encodes CASNSEGGLETQYF.